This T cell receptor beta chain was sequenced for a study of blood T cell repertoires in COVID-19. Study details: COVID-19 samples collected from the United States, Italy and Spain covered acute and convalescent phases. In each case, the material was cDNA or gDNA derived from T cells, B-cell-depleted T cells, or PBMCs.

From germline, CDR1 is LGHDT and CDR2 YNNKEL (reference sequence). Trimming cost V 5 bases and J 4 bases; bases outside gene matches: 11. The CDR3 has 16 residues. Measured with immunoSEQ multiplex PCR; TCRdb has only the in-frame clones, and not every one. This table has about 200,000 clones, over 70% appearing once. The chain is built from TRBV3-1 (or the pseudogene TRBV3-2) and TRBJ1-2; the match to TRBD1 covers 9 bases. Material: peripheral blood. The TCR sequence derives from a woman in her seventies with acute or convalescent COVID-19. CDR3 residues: CASSLRWGQGGYGYTF. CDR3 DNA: TGTGCCAGCAGCTTAAGATGGGGACAGGGCGGCTATGGCTACACCTTC.